These 30 T cell receptor beta chains were all obtained from the same sample, sequenced in a study of shared clonotypes between healthy human individuals. Sequencing used immunoSEQ multiplex PCR; TCRdb keeps in-frame clones, though not all of them. The profile covers more than 1 million clones, with around 82% appearing a single time and more than 0.45% taken by the ten largest. Sequences were obtained from memory CD4+ T cells from PBMCs. Subset denoted: CD45RA-negative fraction. The receptors stem from a man between 18 and 29 years old in good health. Some clones in this sample may be carry-over from other donors' samples.

V and J are TRBV28 and TRBJ2-7, with D hard to call. The CDR3 extends over 14 amino acids. V lost 0 bases, J lost 3 bases, and 9 bases lay in between. Germline V gene data show CDR1 as MDHEN and CDR2 as SYDVKM. This CDR3 reads CASSLWQAGYEQYF. DNA of the CDR3: TGTGCCAGCAGTTTATGGCAAGCTGGCTACGAGCAGTACTTC.

The rearrangement uses TRBV29-1 and TRBJ2-1; TRBD2 matches at 8 bases. V lost 6 bases, J lost 6 bases, and 10 bases stayed unmatched. From germline, CDR1 is SQVTM and CDR2 ANQGSEA. This CDR3 spans 14 amino acids. Written as DNA, the CDR3 is TGCAGCGTCGCCGGGACTAGTCACCGCAATGAGCAGTTCTTC. Translation gives CSVAGTSHRNEQFF.

This clone was seen a handful of times. The V gene is TRBV16, the J gene TRBJ2-1, with D possibly called TRBD1 or TRBD2 (6 bases each). Trimming stripped 7 bases from V and 6 bases from J, with 10 bases between. The CDR3 is 12 residues long. Germline CDR1 reads KGHSY; CDR2 reads FQNENV. CDR3: CASNEGGNEQFF. In DNA, the CDR3 is TGTGCCAGCAACGAGGGGGGCAATGAGCAGTTCTTC.

V usage is TRBV28 and J usage is TRBJ1-3; D might be TRBD1 (5 bases). The CDR3 contains 15 residues. V lost 6 bases and J 5 bases, leaving 17 bases between the germline ends. The germline V gene encodes CDR1 MDHEN and CDR2 SYDVKM. CDR3 nucleotides: TGTGCCAGCAGCCTCTCCTCGGGACTAAGAAACACCATATATTTT. Translated, it gives CASSLSSGLRNTIYF.

This sequence joins TRBV28 and TRBJ1-5, with 7 bases identical to TRBD1. Germline V gene sequence: CDR1 MDHEN, CDR2 SYDVKM. The CDR3 has 21 amino acids. J was trimmed by 2 bases and V by 5 bases; bases with no gene match: 24. The CDR3 bases are TGTGCCAGCAGTCCAGGCTCCGGGACAGAGTACGGGTGGGGGGGCAATCAGCCCCAGCATTTT. Its protein is CASSPGSGTEYGWGGNQPQHF. Combining the CDR3 with reference TRBV28 and TRBJ1-5 gives the whole variable domain DVKVTQSSRYLVKRTGEKVFLECVQDMDHENMFWYRQDPGLGLRLIYFSYDVKMKEKGDIPEGYSVSREKKERFSLILESASTNQTSMYLCASSPGSGTEYGWGGNQPQHFGDGTRLSIL.

The J gene is TRBJ2-7, the V gene TRBV4-3; a possible D gene is TRBD2 (6 bases). V lost 4 bases to trimming and J lost 1 base, with 14 bases between them. The CDR3 length is 15 residues. The germline CDR1 and CDR2 sequences are LGHNA and YSLEER. The CDR3 bases are TGCGCCAGCAGCCCAACCTTCGGGGGATCCTACGAGCAGTACTTC. Its translation: CASSPTFGGSYEQYF.

The V and J genes are TRBV7-2 and TRBJ1-5, with unresolved D. Between the trimmed V and J ends, which lost 5 bases and 6 bases, there was a span of 14 bases. The CDR3 is 14 residues long. Germline loops: CDR1 SGHTA, CDR2 FQGNSA. The CDR3 DNA sequence: TGTGCCAGCAGCGAAATCATGGGGATTCAGCCCCAGCATTTT. It specifies CASSEIMGIQPQHF.

A remark on this clone: This may come from a read error, since a much larger clone is one base off. This sample also contains other DNA sequences that code for the same CDR3. This rearrangement joins TRBV20-1 to TRBJ1-1; D gene unclear. Germline values: CDR1 DFQATT, CDR2 SNEGSKA (reference sequence). V was cut by 4 bases and J by 1 base, with 4 bases left in between. The CDR3 has 11 residues. CDR3 protein: CSATGNTEAFF. CDR3 bases: TGCAGTGCTACGGGGAACACTGAAGCTTTCTTT.

This clone was seen only a few times. This rearrangement joins TRBV19 to TRBJ2-5, with 7 bases lining up with TRBD2. Germline CDR1 LNHDA, CDR2 SQIVND (reference sequence). The V gene end was trimmed by 5 bases and the J gene end by 5 bases; junction bases not matched to a gene: 11. This CDR3 is built from 15 residues. CDR3 protein: CASSWTRSRSETQYF. CDR3 nucleotide sequence: TGTGCCAGTAGTTGGACTAGGAGTCGGTCGGAGACCCAGTACTTC.

This rearrangement joins TRBV6-1 to TRBJ2-1, with 9 bases fitting TRBD1. The CDR3 spans 21 residues. Per germline, CDR1 MNHNS and CDR2 SASEGT. With V trimmed by 1 base and J by 1 base, 17 bases remained unmatched. The CDR3 region has the DNA TGTGCCAGCAGTGAAGTGGTAGGAGGGGGATTAGGGACAGGGTCCTACAATGAGCAGTTCTTC. It yields the protein CASSEVVGGGLGTGSYNEQFF.

The chain carries TRBV28 and TRBJ1-2; D uncertain. V lost 1 base, J lost 5 bases, and 26 bases lay in between. The CDR3 length is 19 residues. Germline CDR1 reads MDHEN; CDR2 reads SYDVKM. For the CDR3, the DNA is TGTGCCAGCAGTTTATCTGGGTTTACCGCAACTATTGGGCGATATGGCTACACCTTC. It is translated as CASSLSGFTATIGRYGYTF.

The V call is TRBV11-2, the J call TRBJ2-5; 10 bases align to TRBD2. In germline, CDR1 is SGHAT, CDR2 FQNNGV. This CDR3 spans 17 amino acids. V lost 2 bases to trimming and J lost 2 bases; unmatched junction nucleotides: 8. The CDR3 loop reads CASSLRLAGVGQETQYF. CDR3 sequence (DNA): TGTGCCAGCAGCTTAAGGCTAGCGGGAGTAGGGCAAGAGACCCAGTACTTC.

This sequence joins TRBV2 and TRBJ1-4, with 7 bases identical to TRBD1. The V gene's germline CDR1 is SNHLY and CDR2 FYNNEI. With 8 bases clipped from V and 8 bases from J, the junction kept 5 bases outside the gene matches. The CDR3 is made up of 12 amino acids. CDR3 residues: CASGDRREKLFF. In DNA form, the CDR3 reads TGTGCCAGCGGGGACAGAAGGGAAAAACTGTTTTTT. Complete variable domain (other parts from reference TRBV2 and TRBJ1-4): EPEVTQTPSHQVTQMGQEVILRCVPISNHLYFYWYRQILGQKVEFLVSFYNNEISEKSEIFDDQFSVERPDGSNFTLKIRSTKLEDSAMYFCASGDRREKLFFGSGTQLSVL.

The chain is built from TRBV7-8 and TRBJ2-3, with 10 bases aligning to TRBD2. With 2 bases clipped from V and 1 base from J, the junction kept 3 bases outside the gene matches. CDR1 is SGHVS, CDR2 FQNEAQ, per germline. The CDR3 extends over 16 amino acids. CDR3 amino acids: CASSLRGTSGTDTQYF. DNA of the CDR3: TGTGCCAGCAGCTTAAGGGGGACTAGCGGCACAGATACGCAGTATTTT.

This clone was seen once. The V call is TRBV19, the J call TRBJ2-1, with unresolved D. The CDR3 is 16 residues long. Trimming removed 9 bases at V and 3 bases at J, with 21 bases between. Germline CDR1 reads LNHDA; CDR2 reads SQIVND (reference sequence). The CDR3 spells CASHSTTRVSYNEQFF. CDR3 coding DNA: TGTGCCAGCCACTCCACAACTCGAGTTAGCTACAATGAGCAGTTCTTC.

As to this clone: The same CDR3 is also encoded by other DNA sequences in this sample. This chain links TRBV5-1 with TRBJ2-7, with D possibly TRBD1 on 5 matching bases. Trimming pared 0 bases from V and 0 bases from J, leaving 7 bases between. The CDR3 sequence is 14 residues long. CDR1 is SGHRS and CDR2 is YFSETQ in the germline V gene. The CDR3, as DNA: TGCGCCAGCAGCTTGGGAGACAGCTCCTACGAGCAGTACTTC. Translated, it gives CASSLGDSSYEQYF.

The genes are TRBV9 and TRBJ2-2, with TRBD1 identical over 9 bases. V dropped 1 base and J dropped 8; count of bases not matched to a gene: 3. CDR3 size: 14 residues. From germline, CDR1 is SGDLS and CDR2 YYNGEE. CDR3 residues: CASSVTGGVGELFF. The CDR3 DNA reads TGTGCCAGCAGCGTAACAGGGGGCGTGGGGGAGCTGTTTTTT.

This rearrangement joins TRBV11-2 to TRBJ2-1; TRBD2 matches at 9 bases. The V and J ends lost 3 bases and 5 bases, in that order; junction bases with no gene match: 8. The CDR3 spans 16 residues. CDR1 SGHAT and CDR2 FQNNGV come from the germline V gene. The CDR3 region has the DNA TGTGCCAGCAGCTTCTCTTCTAGCGGGGAAAACAATGAGCAGTTCTTC. Amino acids: CASSFSSSGENNEQFF.

The rearrangement links TRBV27 to TRBJ2-7, with D maybe TRBD1 (5 bases). This CDR3 comprises 15 residues. Germline CDR1 MNHEY, CDR2 SMNVEV (reference sequence). Between the trimmed V and J ends, which lost 5 bases and 0 bases, there was a span of 14 bases. CDR3 sequence: CASSRNTGLSYEQYF. CDR3 nucleotides: TGTGCCAGCAGTCGGAATACAGGTCTCTCCTACGAGCAGTACTTC.

This clone showed up just once. V is TRBV7-2 and J is TRBJ1-2; D is uncertain. Germline V lookup: CDR1 SGHTA, CDR2 FQGNSA. The germline V and J ends were trimmed by 5 bases and 3 bases, with 10 bases remaining between them. The CDR3 spans 13 residues. The CDR3 nucleotides read TGTGCCAGCAGCCAACGACGGTACTATGGCTACACCTTC. It codes for CASSQRRYYGYTF.

The chain links TRBV7-2 to TRBJ2-5; D unclear. The V and J ends lost 5 bases and 4 bases respectively, with 14 bases between them. This CDR3 comprises 14 residues. Germline CDR1 reads SGHTA; CDR2 reads FQGNSA. CDR3 coding DNA: TGTGCCAGCAGCCGGGTACGGGTTTCAGAGACCCAGTACTTC. Translating it yields CASSRVRVSETQYF.

This clone was detected ten times or more. The chain uses TRBV28 and TRBJ2-1, with 7 bases aligning to TRBD1. CDR1 and CDR2 (germline): MDHEN, SYDVKM. Trimming took 3 bases from V and 5 from J; bases not matched to a gene: 7. The CDR3 runs 15 residues. The CDR3 spells CASSFSRQGHNEQFF. CDR3 in DNA: TGTGCCAGCAGTTTTTCAAGACAGGGCCACAATGAGCAGTTCTTC.

The genes are TRBV6-5 and TRBJ2-6; perhaps TRBD1 as D (6 bases). The length of the CDR3 is 16 residues. With 0 bases removed from V and 2 bases from J, the gap between germline ends came to 8 bases. CDR1 and CDR2 (germline): MNHEY, SVGAGI. The chain's CDR3 is CASSYSSGAGANVLTF. CDR3 DNA sequence: TGTGCCAGCAGTTACTCGTCAGGGGCTGGGGCCAACGTCCTGACTTTC.

This clone occurred a few times. The J gene is TRBJ2-2, the V gene TRBV5-6, with D perhaps matching TRBD1 (6 bases). V was pared by 4 bases and J by 0 bases, with 7 bases between. The germline V gene encodes CDR1 SGHDT and CDR2 YYEEEE. The CDR3 extends over 14 amino acids. The CDR3 here is CASSTGTNTGELFF. CDR3 DNA: TGTGCCAGCAGCACAGGGACGAACACCGGGGAGCTGTTTTTT.

V and J are TRBV7-9 and TRBJ2-7; possibly TRBD1 for D (6 bases). There are 15 residues in the CDR3. Trimming stripped 3 bases from V and 2 bases from J, with 14 bases between. In germline, CDR1 is SEHNR, CDR2 FQNEAQ (reference sequence). The CDR3, as DNA: TGTGCCAGCAGCTTCACCGGTAGGACAGCCTACGAGCAGTACTTC. It specifies CASSFTGRTAYEQYF.

This clone occurred once. This chain connects TRBV7-6 to TRBJ2-6; 8 bases line up with TRBD1. Germline loops: CDR1 SGHVS, CDR2 FNYEAQ. The CDR3 has 18 amino acids. Trimming cost V 4 bases and J 0 bases; bases outside gene matches: 8. The CDR3 sequence is CASSSRQGMSSGANVLTF. CDR3 in DNA: TGTGCCAGCAGCTCTAGACAGGGGATGTCCTCTGGGGCCAACGTCCTGACTTTC.

The chain links TRBV7-2 to TRBJ2-7, with 9 bases matching TRBD2. Per the germline V gene, CDR1 is SGHTA and CDR2 is FQGNSA. V lost 5 bases to trimming and J lost 5 bases; unmatched junction nucleotides: 16. This CDR3 is 17 amino acids long. CDR3 DNA sequence: TGTGCCAGCAGCACTAATGCGGGAGGGCCGTTGGCCAACGAGCAGTACTTC. It translates to CASSTNAGGPLANEQYF.

As to this clone: One end of the junction fails to match germline, which may point to a read error. CDR3 coding DNA: TGTGCCAGCAGCCTAGCCAGTCGGGCGGGGACAGCCACAGATACGCAGTATTTT. Translation gives CASSLASRAGTATDTQYF. The J gene is TRBJ2-3, the V gene TRBV7-8, with D perhaps TRBD1 (7 bases). This CDR3 is built from 18 residues. Looked up from germline, CDR1 is SGHVS and CDR2 is FQNEAQ.

The V and J genes are TRBV5-1 and TRBJ2-5; a possible D gene is TRBD2 (5 bases). The CDR3 extends over 15 amino acids. Germline V lookup: CDR1 SGHRS, CDR2 YFSETQ. The germline V and J ends were trimmed by 4 bases and 2 bases, with 15 bases remaining between them. CDR3 sequence (DNA): TGCGCCAGCAGCCCCGGACTTGGGCAGCAAGAGACCCAGTACTTC. It codes for CASSPGLGQQETQYF.

V usage is TRBV5-1 and J usage is TRBJ1-2; D is ambiguous. In germline, CDR1 is SGHRS, CDR2 YFSETQ. Trimming took off 0 bases at V and 8 bases at J, with 14 bases between the two ends. This CDR3 has 14 amino acids. The CDR3 sequence: CASSLVSGFGGYTF. CDR3 in DNA: TGCGCCAGCAGCTTGGTGTCGGGGTTCGGGGGCTACACCTTC.